This TCR beta chain was captured by sequencing in a study of blood T cell repertoires in COVID-19. This clone was seen more than once but under ten times. This CDR3 comprises 11 residues. In germline, CDR1 is DFQATT, CDR2 SNEGSKA (reference sequence). Trimming pared 5 bases from V and 3 bases from J, leaving 7 bases between. The assay was immunoSEQ multiplex PCR, and TCRdb's table has in-frame clones only and misses some. The table records approximately 30,000 clones, about 90% of them present only once. What was sequenced was peripheral blood. The chain uses TRBV20-1 and TRBJ1-2; D remains ambiguous. The sequence derives from a man aged 65-85 years with active or convalescent COVID-19. CDR3 DNA: TGCAGTGCTTCTCAGTACTATGGCTACACCTTC. Its protein is CSASQYYGYTF.